Listed below are T cell receptor beta chains from one sample, sequenced in a study of long-term antiretroviral therapy in people with HIV. Assay: immunoSEQ multiplex PCR; the TCRdb copy retains only in-frame clones and omits some. The table has approximately 28,000 clones, around 85% seen once; the top ten hold approximately 9.2%. Sample: unsorted PBMCs, taken about 5 years after starting antiretroviral therapy. The origin of the receptors is a man aged 35 to 55 with HIV. CDR3s include the opening cysteine and the closing phenylalanine or tryptophan.

>TRBJ2-3|TRBV6-5
CASSFGGGLTDTQYF
>TRBJ2-7|TRBV14
CASSRDVALSYEQYF
>TRBJ2-2|TRBV29-1
CSVERGAGELFF
>TRBJ2-3|TRBV4-3
CASSQDLEPTDTQYF
>TRBJ2-7|TRBV29-1
CSVVGRSSYEQYF
>TRBJ2-7|TRBV29-1
CSAGTGSGYEQYF
>TRBJ2-1|TRBV5-1
CASSLTGGYNEQFF
>TRBJ1-2|TRBV7-8
CASRGQIPYGYTF
>TRBJ2-5|TRBV7-9
CASSHSRGSQETQYF
>TRBJ2-3|TRBV5-1
CASSSTSSGAYTDTQYF
>TRBJ2-7|TRBV11-2
CASSPSGVVLYEQYF
>TRBJ1-1|TRBV19
CASRDTARTEAFF
>TRBJ1-2|TRBV5-5
CASSLIPPGGYTF
>TRBJ1-6|TRBV7-9
CASSPGAGMGSPLHF
>TRBJ2-4|TRBV5-1
CASSLEGGLRQNIQYF
>TRBJ2-2|TRBV19
CASSRDRNTGELFF